This record concerns one T cell receptor (beta chain) sequence. V lost 1 base to trimming and J lost 5 bases, with 8 bases between them. The CDR3 loop spans 13 amino acids. CDR1 and CDR2 (germline): SEHNR, FQNEAQ (reference sequence). The data stem from a study of T cell responses to AZD1222 COVID-19 vaccine. Overall study context: Pooled samples include second doses given at about 4 or 12 weeks.

Profiling relied on immunoSEQ multiplex PCR, and the TCRdb table lists in-frame clones only, not all of them. The table lists 80,000 to 90,000 clones, over 85% of them singletons, with roughly 2.3% in the top ten. The specimen was peripheral blood, collected on day 0 of AZD1222 vaccination. The sequence was collected from an adult in good health. The V and J genes are TRBV7-9 and TRBJ1-1; D is uncertain. In nucleotides, the CDR3 is TGTGCCAGCAGCTTAGGTGGAAGAACTGAAGCTTTCTTT. This gives the protein CASSLGGRTEAFF.